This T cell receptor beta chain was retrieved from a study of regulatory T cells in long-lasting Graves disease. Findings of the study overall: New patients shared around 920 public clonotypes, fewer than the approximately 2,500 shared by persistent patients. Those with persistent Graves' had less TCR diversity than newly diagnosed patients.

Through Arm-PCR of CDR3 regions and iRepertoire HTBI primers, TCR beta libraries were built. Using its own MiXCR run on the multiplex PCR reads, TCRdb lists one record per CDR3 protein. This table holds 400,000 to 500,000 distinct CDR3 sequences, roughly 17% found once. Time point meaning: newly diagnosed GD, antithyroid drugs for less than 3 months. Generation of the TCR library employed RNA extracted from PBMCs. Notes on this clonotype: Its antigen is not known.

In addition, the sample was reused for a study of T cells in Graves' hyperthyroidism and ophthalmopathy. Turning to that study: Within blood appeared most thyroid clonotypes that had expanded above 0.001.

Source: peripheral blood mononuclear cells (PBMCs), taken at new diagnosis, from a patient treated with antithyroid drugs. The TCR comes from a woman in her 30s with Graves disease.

CDR3: CASSNAGTLYNEQFF. The CDR3 DNA reads TGTGCCAGTAGCAATGCCGGGACACTCTACAATGAGCAGTTCTTC. The V call is TRBV19, the J call TRBJ2-1, with D perhaps matching TRBD1 (6 bases). Looked up from germline, CDR1 is LNHDA and CDR2 is SQIVND (reference sequence). The CDR3 runs 15 residues. The V and J ends lost 6 bases and 3 bases respectively, with 15 bases between them.